This T cell receptor beta chain emerged from a study of blood T cell repertoires in COVID-19 (dated by TCRdb to the early 2020s). Background on the whole study: The collaborator samples originated in the United States, Italy and Spain and spanned the acute and convalescent phases of COVID-19. HLA class I and class II types, where available, came from metadata supplied by the sample provider rather than from assay-based typing. The repertoires were released in a freely available public database intended as a resource for research on the immune response to SARS-CoV-2. Samples came from the ongoing ImmuneRACE study (first 160 participants) plus 1,254 subjects from 6 global collaborators. Deeply sampled blood TCRbeta repertoires from subjects exposed to, actively infected with, or recovered from COVID-19 were included in the dataset. The material from the prospective study consisted of cDNA or gDNA derived from T cells, B-cell-depleted T cells, or PBMCs. Nearly every sample came with metadata listing a de-identified subject ID, COVID-19 status, age in years and sex. Results and caveats for the whole study, not just this receptor: How much clinical and demographic metadata was included differed by source and by participant, and the metadata was provided uncurated.

In regard to this clone: Its antigen is still unknown. No quality values exist for individual bases; no much larger clone is one base distant.

Collaborating institutions collected whole blood in K2EDTA tubes following their own protocols. For TCRbeta analysis, collaborators shipped samples as frozen whole blood, isolated PBMCs, or DNA extracted from either of those sample types. CDR1 is given as ENHRY and CDR2 as SYGVKD, both from the germline V gene. Including the terminal cysteine and phenylalanine, the CDR3 comprises 13 residues. The kept DNA is CDR3 alone, 39 bases in frame from the first base. The V end loses 7 bases and the J end loses 4 bases, and a stretch of 11 bases separates them. TCRbeta CDR3 regions were amplified from genomic DNA by means of the immunoSEQ Assay, a bias-controlled multiplex PCR. The paper's data handling went like this. Nucleated cell counts per sample were estimated from amplification of reference gene primers within the assay. Sequence reads were collapsed and filtered to measure the absolute abundance of every unique TCRbeta CDR3 rearrangement. Productive Simpson clonality was computed per sample as the square root of Simpson's diversity index over productive rearrangements. In its TCRdb copy, this immuneACCESS table keeps in-frame sequences only and misses some clones. Where compared with another copy, unresolved V genes explain less than half of these, and the others have no known cause. The DNA gave D and trimming, while V, J and clone size come from that table. The sample profile shows about 200,000 clones; 65% to 85% of them were found once. The ten largest clones take up roughly 7.9% of the sample.

The sequence links TRBV10-3 to TRBJ1-3, and possibly TRBD1, on 5 matching bases. This TCR was recovered from an elderly woman with acute or convalescent COVID-19. Sample: peripheral blood. The sequenced DNA: TGTGCCATCACTCAGGGATCCGGAAACACCATATATTTT. Its protein is CAITQGSGNTIYF.